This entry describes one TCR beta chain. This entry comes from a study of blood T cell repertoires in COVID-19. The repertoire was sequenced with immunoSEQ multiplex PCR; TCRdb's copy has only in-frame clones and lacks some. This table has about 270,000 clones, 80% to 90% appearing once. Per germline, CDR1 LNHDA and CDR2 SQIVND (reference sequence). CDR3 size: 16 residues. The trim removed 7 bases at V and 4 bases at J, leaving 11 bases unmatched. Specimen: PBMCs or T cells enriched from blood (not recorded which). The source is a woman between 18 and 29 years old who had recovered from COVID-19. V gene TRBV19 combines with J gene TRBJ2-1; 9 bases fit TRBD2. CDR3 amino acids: CASKHPGLAGYNEQFF. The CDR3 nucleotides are TGTGCCAGTAAACACCCCGGGCTAGCGGGGTACAATGAGCAGTTCTTC.